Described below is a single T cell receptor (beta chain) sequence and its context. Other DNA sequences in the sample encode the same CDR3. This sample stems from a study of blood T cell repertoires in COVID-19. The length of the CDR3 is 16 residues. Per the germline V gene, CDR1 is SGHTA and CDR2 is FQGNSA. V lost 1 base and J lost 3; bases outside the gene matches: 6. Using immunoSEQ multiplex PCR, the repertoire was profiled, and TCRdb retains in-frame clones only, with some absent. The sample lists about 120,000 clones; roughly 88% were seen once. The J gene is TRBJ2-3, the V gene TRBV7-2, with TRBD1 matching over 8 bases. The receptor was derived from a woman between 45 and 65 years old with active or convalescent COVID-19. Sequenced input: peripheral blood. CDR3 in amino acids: CASSLGTGYRTDTQYF. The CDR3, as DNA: TGTGCCAGCAGCTTAGGGACAGGGTATCGGACAGATACGCAGTATTTT.